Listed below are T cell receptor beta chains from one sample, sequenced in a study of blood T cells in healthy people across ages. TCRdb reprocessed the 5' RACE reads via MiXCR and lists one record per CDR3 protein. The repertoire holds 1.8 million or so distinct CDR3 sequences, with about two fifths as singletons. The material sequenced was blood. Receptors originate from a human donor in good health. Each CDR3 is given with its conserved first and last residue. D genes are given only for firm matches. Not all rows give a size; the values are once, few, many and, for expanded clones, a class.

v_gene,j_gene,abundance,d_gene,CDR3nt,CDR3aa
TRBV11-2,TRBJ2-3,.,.,TGTGCCAGCAGCTTTGGGGGGCAAAATACAGATACGCAGTATTTT,CASSFGGQNTDTQYF
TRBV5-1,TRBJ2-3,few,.,TGCGCCAGCTCCGGGGGTTCTGGTGGAGATACGCAGTATTTT,CASSGGSGGDTQYF
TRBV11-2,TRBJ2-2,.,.,TGTGCCAGCAGCTTAGATCTGGCAGTCGCGAACACCGGGGAGCTGTTTTTT,CASSLDLAVANTGELFF
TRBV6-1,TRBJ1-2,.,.,TGTGCCAGCAGTGTCGACCGGGCCGGAGGCACCTTC,CASSVDRAGGTF
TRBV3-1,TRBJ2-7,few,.,TGTGCCAGCAGCCTTCAGTTGGACATACAACCGCATGAGCAGTACTTC,CASSLQLDIQPHEQYF
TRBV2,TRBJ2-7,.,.,TGTGCCAGCACCTTCTCTAGGTACGAGCAGTACTTC,CASTFSRYEQYF
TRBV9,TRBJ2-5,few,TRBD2,TGTGCCAGCAGCGTAGGACGGACTAGCTCTAGGGAGACCCAGTACTTC,CASSVGRTSSRETQYF
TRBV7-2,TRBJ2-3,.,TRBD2,TGTGCCAGCAGCACCCGGGGGGGCGAAGATACGCAGTATTTT,CASSTRGGEDTQYF
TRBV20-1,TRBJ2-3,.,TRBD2,TGCAGTGCTATAATCCGGACTAGCGCCACAGATACGCAGTATTTT,CSAIIRTSATDTQYF
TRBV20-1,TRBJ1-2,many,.,TGCAGTGCTAGAGATGGGCGGACGGCGGTCTATGGCTACACCTTC,CSARDGRTAVYGYTF
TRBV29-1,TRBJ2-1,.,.,TGCAGCGTTGAACCAGGGTTAATTGGCAATGAGCAGTTCTTC,CSVEPGLIGNEQFF
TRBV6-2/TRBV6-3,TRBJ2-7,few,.,TGTGCCAGCAGTTCTGACGGGGCGGACGAGCAGTACTTC,CASSSDGADEQYF
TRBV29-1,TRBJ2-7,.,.,TGCAGCGTTGAACCGGACGGCTCCTACGAGCAGTACTTC,CSVEPDGSYEQYF
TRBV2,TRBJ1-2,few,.,TGTGCCAGCAGTGAAGAATCAAACTGGGGCTACACCTTC,CASSEESNWGYTF
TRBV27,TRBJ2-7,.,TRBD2,TGTGCCGGCAGTTCGGCGGGGGGACCCTACGAGCAGTACTTC,CAGSSAGGPYEQYF
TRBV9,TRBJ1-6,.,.,TGTGCCAGCAGCGCCGACGACAGTGATTCACCCCTCCACTTT,CASSADDSDSPLHF
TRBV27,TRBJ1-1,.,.,TGTGCCAGCAGTTTATCATGGACAGTTGGGAACACTGAAGCTTTCTTT,CASSLSWTVGNTEAFF
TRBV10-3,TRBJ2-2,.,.,TGTGCCATCAGTGAGTCGACGCTGCTGTCCGGCACCGGGGAGCTGTTTTTT,CAISESTLLSGTGELFF
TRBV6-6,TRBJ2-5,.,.,TGTGCCAGCAGTTACTCCATGGGGGGGGCGGAAGAGACCCAGTACTTC,CASSYSMGGAEETQYF
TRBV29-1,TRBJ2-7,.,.,TGCAGCGTTGAAGAGGGGACGGCCATCGGGCAGTACTTC,CSVEEGTAIGQYF
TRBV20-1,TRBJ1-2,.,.,TGCAGTGCTAGAGATGGCGGTATAAACTATGGCTACACCTTC,CSARDGGINYGYTF
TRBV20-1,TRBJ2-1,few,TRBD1,TGCAGTGCTAGAGTACGGGACAGCAAATACAATGAGCAGTTCTTC,CSARVRDSKYNEQFF
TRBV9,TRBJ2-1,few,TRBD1,TGTGCCAGCAGCGTAGGGACAGGGGTCAATGAGCAGTTCTTC,CASSVGTGVNEQFF
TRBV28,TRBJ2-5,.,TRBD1,TGTGCCAGCAAGGTGACAGGGGACGGTGAGACCCAGTACTTC,CASKVTGDGETQYF
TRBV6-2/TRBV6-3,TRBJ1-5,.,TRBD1,TGTGCCAGCACTCCCGGGACAGGGGCTAATCAGCCCCAGCATTTT,CASTPGTGANQPQHF
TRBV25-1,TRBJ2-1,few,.,TGTGCCAGCAGTGACTGGTCGGACTACAATGAGCAGTTCTTC,CASSDWSDYNEQFF
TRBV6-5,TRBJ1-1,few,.,TGTGCCAGCCTGGGAGGGGGTACTGAAGCTTTCTTT,CASLGGGTEAFF
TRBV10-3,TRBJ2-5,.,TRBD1,TGTGCCATCAGTGGCGACAGGGAACAAGAGACCCAGTACTTC,CAISGDREQETQYF
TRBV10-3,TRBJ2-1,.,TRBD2,TGTGCCATCAGTGAAGCAGCGGGGGGGTTTTACAATGAGCAGTTCTTC,CAISEAAGGFYNEQFF
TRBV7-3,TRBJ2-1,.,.,TGTGCCAGCAGCTTAAGGGGCGGGGCAGGGGACAATGAGCAGTTCTTC,CASSLRGGAGDNEQFF
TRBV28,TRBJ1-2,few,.,TGTGCCAGCAGGTGGGAGACAGGCTATGGCTACACCTTC,CASRWETGYGYTF
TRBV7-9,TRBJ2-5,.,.,TGTGCCAGCAGCTCATCCGAGCGGAAGACCCAGTACTTC,CASSSSERKTQYF
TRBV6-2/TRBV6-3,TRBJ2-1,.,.,TGTGCCAGCCGTATCCAGGGATCTCTCAGGAATGAGCAGTTCTTC,CASRIQGSLRNEQFF
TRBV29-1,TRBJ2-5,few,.,TGCAGCGGAATTTTAGGTGGGACCCAGTACTTC,CSGILGGTQYF
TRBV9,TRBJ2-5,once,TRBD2,TGTGCCAGCAGCGTAGTGGCTCGCGGGAGGGAGACCCAGTACTTC,CASSVVARGRETQYF
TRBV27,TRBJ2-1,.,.,TGTGCCAGCAGTTTACTAGGATCTCCTGAGCAGTTCTTC,CASSLLGSPEQFF
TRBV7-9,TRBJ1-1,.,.,TGTGCCACCAAGGACCGGGGGGTTATCAAAGTCGGCACTGAAGCTTTCTTT,CATKDRGVIKVGTEAFF
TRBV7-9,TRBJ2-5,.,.,TGTGCCAGCAGCCCCGGAGCAGGGGCTCAAGAGACCCAGTACTTC,CASSPGAGAQETQYF
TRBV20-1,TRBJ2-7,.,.,TGCAGTGCTAGGATCATTGACAGAACCTACGAGCAGTACTTC,CSARIIDRTYEQYF
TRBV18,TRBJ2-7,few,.,TGTGCCAGCTCATCCGAACATCAGGGGTTAGCCTACGAGCAGTACTTC,CASSSEHQGLAYEQYF
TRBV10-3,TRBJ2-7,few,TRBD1,TGTGCCATCAGCCCTGACAGGGAAATTTCCTACGAGCAGTACTTC,CAISPDREISYEQYF
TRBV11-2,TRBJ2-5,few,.,TGTGCCAGCAGGAGTCACAGGGTCAGGGAGACCCAGTACTTC,CASRSHRVRETQYF
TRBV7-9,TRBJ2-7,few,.,TGTGCCAGCAGCTCGGACACCAATTTCTACGAGCAGTACTTC,CASSSDTNFYEQYF
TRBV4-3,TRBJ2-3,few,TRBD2,TGCGCCAGCAGCCAAGGCGGGACTAGCGGGGACGATACGCAGTATTTT,CASSQGGTSGDDTQYF
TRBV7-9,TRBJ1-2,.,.,TGTGCCAGCGGAGAACGGCAAAACTATGGCTACACCTTC,CASGERQNYGYTF
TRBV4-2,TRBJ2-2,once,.,TGTGCCAGCAGCCAAGGCAGGGCGAACACCGGGGAGCTGTTTTTT,CASSQGRANTGELFF
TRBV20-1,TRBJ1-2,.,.,TGCAGTGCTAGGAAAAGTCAGGAATTAAACTATGGCTACACCTTC,CSARKSQELNYGYTF
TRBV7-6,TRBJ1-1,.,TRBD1,TGTGCCAGCAGCGAAACGACAGGGTTATACACTGAAGCTTTCTTT,CASSETTGLYTEAFF
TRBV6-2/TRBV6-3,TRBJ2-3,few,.,TGTGCCAGCAGGAGACTCGTTGGCGGCACAGATACGCAGTATTTT,CASRRLVGGTDTQYF
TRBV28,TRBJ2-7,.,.,TGTGCCAGCAGTGTCCCCAGCTCCTACGAGCAGTACTTC,CASSVPSSYEQYF
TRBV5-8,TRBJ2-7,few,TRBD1,TGTGCCAGCAGCTGGGGACAGTTCAGACACGAGCAGTACTTC,CASSWGQFRHEQYF
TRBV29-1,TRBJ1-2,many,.,TGCAGCGCGGCCGGTGACTATGGCTACACCTTC,CSAAGDYGYTF
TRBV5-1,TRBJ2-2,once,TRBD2,TGCGCCAGCAGCTCATATGGACTAGCGGGGGAAGAGAACACCGGGGAGCTGTTTTTT,CASSSYGLAGEENTGELFF
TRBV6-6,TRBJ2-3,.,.,TGTGCCAGCAACCCTAGCGCCACCCGCACAGATACGCAGTATTTT,CASNPSATRTDTQYF
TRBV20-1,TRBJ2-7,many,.,TGCAGTGCTAGAGCCAGCGGCTCCTACGAGCAGTACTTC,CSARASGSYEQYF
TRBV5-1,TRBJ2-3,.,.,TGCGCCAGCAGCCGTTATACCAGGTTCGGCTCAGATACGCAGTATTTT,CASSRYTRFGSDTQYF
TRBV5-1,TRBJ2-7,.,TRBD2,TGCGCCAGCAGACAAGGACTAGCGGGGGGGCCTCACGAGCAGTACTTC,CASRQGLAGGPHEQYF
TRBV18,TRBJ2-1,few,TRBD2,TGTGCCAGCTCACCACCGGGACTATCTACAATGAGGCAGTTCTTC,CASSPPGLSTMRQFF
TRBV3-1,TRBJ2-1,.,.,TGTGCCAGCAGCGGATCCCCTTTCAATAATGAGCAGTTCTTC,CASSGSPFNNEQFF
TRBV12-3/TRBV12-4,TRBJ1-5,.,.,TGTGCCAGCAGTTTAGATCTACAGGGACAGCCCCAGCATTTT,CASSLDLQGQPQHF